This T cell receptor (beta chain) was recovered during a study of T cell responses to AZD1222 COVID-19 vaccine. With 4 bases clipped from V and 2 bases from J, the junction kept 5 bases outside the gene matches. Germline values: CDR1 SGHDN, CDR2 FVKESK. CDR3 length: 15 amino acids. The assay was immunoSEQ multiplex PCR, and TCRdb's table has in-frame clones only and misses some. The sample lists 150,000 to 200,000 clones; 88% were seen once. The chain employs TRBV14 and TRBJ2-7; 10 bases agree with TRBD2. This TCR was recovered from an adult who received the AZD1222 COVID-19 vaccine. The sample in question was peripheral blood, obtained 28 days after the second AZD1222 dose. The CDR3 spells CASSPRLAGAYEQYF. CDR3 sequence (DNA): TGTGCCAGCAGCCCCCGGCTAGCGGGAGCCTACGAGCAGTACTTC.